This T cell receptor (beta chain) was sequenced in a study of cytomegalovirus exposure and HLA in healthy donors. Findings and caveats of the study: Sequencing likely generated an artifact that appeared as a cluster of highly shared sequence variants. Altogether, some 170 TCR beta chains were recorded as cytomegalovirus-associated.

About this clone: The antigen remains undetermined.

The CDR3 extends over 14 amino acids. Trimming left V 4 bases short and J 1 base short, with 10 bases between. CDR1 and CDR2 from the germline V gene are MNHEY and SVGAGI. PCR was performed using 60 Vbeta and 13 Jbeta primers. Using immunoSEQ multiplex PCR, the repertoire was profiled, and TCRdb retains in-frame clones only, with some absent. The table gives roughly 84,000 clones; the top ten clones make up about 0.61% of it. The chain uses TRBV6-5 and TRBJ1-1; possibly TRBD1 for D (5 bases). The clonotype was recovered from a man aged 50-59 years in good health and CMV-seronegative. Sequencing was done on a sample of PBMCs. Here the CDR3 DNA reads TGTGCCAGCAGTTCAACGGACACGAACACTGAAGCTTTCTTT. Translated, it gives CASSSTDTNTEAFF.